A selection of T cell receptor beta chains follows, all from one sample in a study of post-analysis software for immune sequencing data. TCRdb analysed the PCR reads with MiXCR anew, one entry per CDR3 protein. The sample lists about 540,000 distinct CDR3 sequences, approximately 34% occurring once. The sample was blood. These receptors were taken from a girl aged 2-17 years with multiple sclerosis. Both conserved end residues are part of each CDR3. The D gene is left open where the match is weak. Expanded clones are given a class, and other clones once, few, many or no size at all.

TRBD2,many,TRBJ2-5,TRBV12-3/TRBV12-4,CASSLTAGEETQYF,TGTGCCAGCAGTTTAACGGCGGGAGAAGAGACCCAGTACTTC
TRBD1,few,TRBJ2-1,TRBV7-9,CASIYPLVGQGGSFF,TGTGCCAGCATCTACCCCTTGGTGGGACAGGGGGGTTCGTTCTTC
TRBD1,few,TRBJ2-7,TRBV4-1,CASSQEGTGVGEQYF,TGCGCCAGCAGCCAAGAGGGGACAGGGGTCGGCGAGCAGTACTTC
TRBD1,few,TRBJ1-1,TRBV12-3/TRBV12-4,CASSFESGQGAEAFF,TGTGCCAGCAGTTTTGAATCAGGACAGGGGGCTGAAGCTTTCTTT
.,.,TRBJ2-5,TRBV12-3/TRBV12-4,CASSPLGEETQYF,TGTGCCAGCAGTCCTTTAGGCGAAGAGACCCAGTACTTC
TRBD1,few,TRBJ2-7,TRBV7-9,CASSLAEDRTDEQYF,TGTGCCAGCAGCTTAGCCGAGGACAGGACCGACGAGCAGTACTTC
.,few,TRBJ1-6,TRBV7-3,CASSPGSNSPLHF,TGTGCCAGCAGTCCGGGGTCTAATTCACCCCTCCACTTT
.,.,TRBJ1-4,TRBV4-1,CASSQVEYRLVPATNEKLFF,TGCGCCAGCAGCCAAGTTGAGTATCGGCTGGTGCCCGCAACTAATGAAAAACTGTTTTTT
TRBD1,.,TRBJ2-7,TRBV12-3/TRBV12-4,CASSFGGQGYEQYF,TGTGCCAGCAGTTTCGGAGGACAGGGCTACGAGCAGTACTTC
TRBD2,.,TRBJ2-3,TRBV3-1,CASSQDRLAGPISTDTQYF,TGTGCCAGCAGCCAAGACCGACTAGCGGGACCCATCAGCACAGATACGCAGTATTTT
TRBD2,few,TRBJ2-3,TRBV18,CASSPPNLGTSGTDTQYF,TGTGCCAGCTCACCACCTAACCTCGGGACTAGCGGCACAGATACGCAGTATTTT
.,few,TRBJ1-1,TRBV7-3,CASSLTGTGMNTEAFF,TGTGCCAGCAGCTTAACCGGGACGGGCATGAACACTGAAGCTTTCTTT
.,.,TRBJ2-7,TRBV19,CASSISGAEGSYEQYF,TGTGCCAGTAGTATTTCGGGAGCGGAGGGATCCTACGAGCAGTACTTC
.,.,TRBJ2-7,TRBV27,CVSTVSGGFEQYF,TGTGTCAGCACAGTCTCCGGGGGCTTCGAGCAGTACTTC
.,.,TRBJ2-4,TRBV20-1,CSAPVLLAKNIQYF,TGCAGTGCTCCGGTCCTTCTAGCCAAAAACATTCAGTACTTC
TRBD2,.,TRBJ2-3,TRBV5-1,CASSLAAGGLDTQYF,TGCGCCAGCAGCTTGGCTGCGGGGGGGCTAGATACGCAGTATTTT
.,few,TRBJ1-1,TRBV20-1,CSARDVQRDTEAFF,TGCAGTGCTAGAGATGTACAGCGTGACACTGAAGCTTTCTTT
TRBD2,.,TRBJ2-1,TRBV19,CASRGTRGATYNEQFF,TGTGCCAGTAGGGGAACGCGGGGGGCAACCTACAATGAGCAGTTCTTC
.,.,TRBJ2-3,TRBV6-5,CASSHRPRYTQYF,TGTGCCAGCAGCCACCGACCCCGTTATACGCAGTATTTT
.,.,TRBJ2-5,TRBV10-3,CAISEPGQRETLYF,TGTGCCATCAGTGAGCCAGGACAGCGAGAGACCCTGTACTTC
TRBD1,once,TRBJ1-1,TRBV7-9,CASSLEVQGAFGAFF,TGTGCCAGCAGCTTAGAGGTTCAGGGGGCATTCGGAGCTTTCTTT
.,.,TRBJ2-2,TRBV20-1,CSARASWGVPNTGELFF,TGCAGTGCTAGGGCCTCCTGGGGGGTCCCCAACACCGGGGAGCTGTTTTTT
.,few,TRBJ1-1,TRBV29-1,CSVVSGTNTEAFF,TGCAGCGTTGTTTCAGGGACGAACACTGAAGCTTTCTTT
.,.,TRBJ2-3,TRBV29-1,CSVLTSTDTQYF,TGCAGCGTTCTCACTAGCACAGATACGCAGTATTTT
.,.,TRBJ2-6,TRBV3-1,CASSQDATGFSGANVRTF,TGTGCCAGCAGCCAAGATGCGACCGGATTCTCTGGGGCCAACGTCCGGACTTTC
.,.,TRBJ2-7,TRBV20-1,CSANLNGEKGEQYF,TGCAGTGCCAATCTCAACGGGGAGAAAGGCGAGCAGTACTTC
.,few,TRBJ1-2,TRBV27,CASSTRGGFNNYGYTF,TGTGCCAGCAGTACCCGGGGAGGGTTCAACAACTATGGCTACACCTTC
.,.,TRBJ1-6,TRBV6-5,CATQLSAGSGTSPLHF,TGTGCCACCCAATTATCCGCCGGCTCGGGGACTTCACCCCTCCACTTT
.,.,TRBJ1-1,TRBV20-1,CSARDEGGGDTEAFF,TGCAGTGCTAGAGATGAGGGGGGTGGGGACACAGAAGCTTTCTTT
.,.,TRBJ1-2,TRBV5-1,CASRTVPPYGHTF,TGCGCCAGCCGGACAGTCCCTCCCTATGGCCACACCTTC
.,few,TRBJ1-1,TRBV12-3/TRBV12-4,CASHGQLNTEAFF,TGTGCCAGCCACGGACAGCTTAACACTGAAGCTTTCTTT
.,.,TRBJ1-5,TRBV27,CASSSTGTYTQPQHF,TGTGCCAGCAGTTCAACCGGGACTTATACTCAGCCCCAGCATTTT
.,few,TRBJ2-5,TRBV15,CATSREGASQETQYF,TGTGCCACCAGCAGAGAAGGGGCAAGCCAAGAGACCCAGTACTTC
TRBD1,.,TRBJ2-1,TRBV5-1,CASSLVVTGYGNEQFF,TGCGCCAGCAGCTTGGTAGTGACAGGGTACGGGAATGAGCAGTTCTTC
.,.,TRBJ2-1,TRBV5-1,CASSPSVTELNEQFF,TGCGCCAGCAGCCCGTCCGTGACAGAACTCAATGAGCAGTTCTTC
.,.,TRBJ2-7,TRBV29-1,CSAQDGASEQYF,TGCAGCGCCCAGGATGGAGCCAGCGAGCAGTACTTC
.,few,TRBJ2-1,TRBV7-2,CASSPRPGLRYNEQFF,TGTGCCAGCAGCCCCCGACCGGGACTGAGGTACAATGAGCAGTTCTTC
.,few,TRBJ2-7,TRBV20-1,CSARDLLTAYEQYF,TGCAGTGCTAGAGATCTGCTAACGGCCTACGAGCAGTACTTC
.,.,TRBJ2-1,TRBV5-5,CASSLGGGTSYNEQFF,TGTGCCAGCAGCTTGGGAGGCGGGACATCCTACAATGAGCAGTTCTTC
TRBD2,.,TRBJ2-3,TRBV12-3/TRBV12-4,CASSLSWGGGSGTDTQYF,TGTGCCAGCAGTTTAAGTTGGGGCGGGGGGTCCGGCACAGATACGCAGTATTTT
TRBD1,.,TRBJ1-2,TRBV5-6,CASSLGDRIYYGYTF,TGTGCCAGCAGCTTGGGGGACAGGATATACTATGGCTACACCTTC
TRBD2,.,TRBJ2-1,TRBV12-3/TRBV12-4,CASRVGLAGLGGEQFF,TGTGCCAGCAGGGTGGGACTAGCGGGGCTGGGCGGTGAGCAGTTCTTC
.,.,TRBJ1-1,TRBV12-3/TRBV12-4,CASSPYSGGEAFF,TGTGCCAGCAGTCCCTACTCGGGGGGTGAAGCTTTCTTT
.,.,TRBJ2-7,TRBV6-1,CASSEFTGGGEQYF,TGTGCCAGCAGTGAATTTACAGGGGGGGGAGAGCAGTACTTC